Each of the 21 T cell receptor beta chains below was sequenced from the same sample in a study of beta chain features in type 1 diabetes. The isolated RNA, all of it, was reverse transcribed, so expressed TCRB transcripts were what got sequenced. Measured with immunoSEQ multiplex PCR; TCRdb has only the in-frame clones, and not every one. The sample shows around 240,000 clones, roughly 70% of them seen only once. Sequenced input: naive CD4+ T cells from blood. The receptors stem from a man younger than 45 in good health.

The V gene is TRBV9, the J gene TRBJ2-3; 7 positions match TRBD2. The CDR3 extends over 16 amino acids. CDR1 is SGDLS and CDR2 is YYNGEE in the germline V gene. V gave up 2 bases and J gave up 1 base; unmatched junction bases: 7. The CDR3 sequence: CASSVSSGLRTDTQYF. The CDR3, as DNA: TGTGCCAGCAGCGTGTCTAGCGGCCTCCGCACAGATACGCAGTATTTT.

The chain uses TRBV19 and TRBJ1-1; 7 positions agree with TRBD1. The CDR3 loop spans 15 amino acids. After removal of 4 bases from V and 1 base from J, the junction contained 6 bases not matched to a gene. From germline, CDR1 is LNHDA and CDR2 SQIVND (reference sequence). The DNA of the CDR3 is TGTGCCAGTAGTACCTGGGACAGCCCGAACACTGAAGCTTTCTTT. As protein: CASSTWDSPNTEAFF.

This clone was observed a handful of times. The chain has TRBV30 and TRBJ1-1, with D unresolved. Germline CDR1 reads GTSNPN; CDR2 reads SVGIG (reference sequence). The V end was cut by 0 bases, the J end by 1 base, with 12 bases between. The CDR3 extends over 15 amino acids. CDR3 nucleotide sequence: TGTGCCTGGAGTGTACGGCTACCGTGGAACACTGAAGCTTTCTTT. This translates into CAWSVRLPWNTEAFF. Drawing the rest from reference TRBV30 and TRBJ1-1, the complete variable domain is SQTIHQWPATLVQPVGSPLSLECTVEGTSNPNLYWYRQAAGRGLQLLFYSVGIGQISSEVPQNLSASRPQDRQFILSSKKLLLSDSGFYLCAWSVRLPWNTEAFFGQGTRLTVV.

J is TRBJ2-1 and V is TRBV4-2; weak D call: TRBD2 (5 bases). In germline, CDR1 is LGHNA, CDR2 YNFKEQ. The CDR3 contains 15 residues. Trimming left V 3 bases short and J 0 bases short, with 9 bases between. CDR3 amino acids: CASSHSTSSYNEQFF. The CDR3 DNA follows: TGTGCCAGCAGCCACTCTACTAGCTCCTACAATGAGCAGTTCTTC.

V is TRBV7-9 and J is TRBJ2-1; 9 positions match TRBD2. Germline loops: CDR1 SEHNR, CDR2 FQNEAQ (reference sequence). The CDR3 spans 12 residues. The CDR3 spells CVSNGLAGKQFF. The CDR3 DNA reads as TGTGTCTCTAACGGGCTAGCGGGGAAGCAGTTCTTC.

The V call is TRBV5-4, the J call TRBJ2-7, with a weak D call TRBD1 (5 bases). The V gene's germline CDR1 is SGHNT and CDR2 YYREEE (reference sequence). The CDR3 is made up of 14 amino acids. The V end was cut by 0 bases, the J end by 3 bases, with 10 bases between. CDR3 sequence (DNA): TGTGCCAGCAGCTTGGGACAGACGGACTACGAGCAGTACTTC. This sequence encodes CASSLGQTDYEQYF.

V usage is TRBV7-2 and J usage is TRBJ1-4; D is possibly TRBD1 (5 bases). V was pared by 5 bases and J by 12 bases, with 16 bases between. From germline, CDR1 is SGHTA and CDR2 FQGNSA. The CDR3 has 13 residues. The CDR3 protein is CASSARWGQELFF. For the CDR3, the DNA is TGTGCCAGCAGCGCCCGGTGGGGCCAGGAACTGTTTTTT.

The genes are TRBV28 and TRBJ1-6; D unresolved. V lost 7 bases and J lost 9, with 7 bases in between. The germline V gene encodes CDR1 MDHEN and CDR2 SYDVKM. The CDR3 loop spans 11 amino acids. The CDR3 loop is CASTTRSPLHF. CDR3 in DNA: TGTGCCAGCACCACCCGTTCACCCCTCCACTTT.

The chain is built from TRBV30 and TRBJ1-5; D unresolved. The CDR3 length is 14 residues. V was pared by 5 bases and J by 0 bases, with 11 bases between. Germline V gene data show CDR1 as GTSNPN and CDR2 as SVGIG (reference sequence). CDR3 coding DNA: TGTGCCTGGTCCCCGCGAGTTAGCAATCAGCCCCAGCATTTT. Residues: CAWSPRVSNQPQHF. Together with reference TRBV30 and TRBJ1-5, the CDR3 gives the full variable domain: SQTIHQWPATLVQPVGSPLSLECTVEGTSNPNLYWYRQAAGRGLQLLFYSVGIGQISSEVPQNLSASRPQDRQFILSSKKLLLSDSGFYLCAWSPRVSNQPQHFGDGTRLSIL.

The V gene is TRBV6-5, the J gene TRBJ2-7, with a weak D call TRBD1 (6 bases). V lost 8 bases, J lost 6 bases, and 14 bases lay in between. This CDR3 spans 12 amino acids. Germline loops: CDR1 MNHEY, CDR2 SVGAGI. CDR3 sequence reads: CASSQGRGEQYF. The CDR3 DNA sequence: TGTGCCAGCTCCCAGGGGCGAGGCGAGCAGTACTTC.

This clone was detected only a few times. This CDR3 is also generated by other DNA sequences in the sample. The genes are TRBV25-1 and TRBJ2-1; D is unresolved. This CDR3 is built from 11 residues. V lost 2 bases, J lost 8 bases, and 4 bases lay in between. Looked up from germline, CDR1 is MGHDK and CDR2 is SYGVNS. Here the CDR3 DNA reads TGTGCCAGCAGTGAAGGCTATGAGCAGTTCTTC. Translation: CASSEGYEQFF.

The genes are TRBV25-1 and TRBJ2-2; D unresolved. The CDR3 is 11 residues long. The V end was cut by 3 bases, the J end by 9 bases, with 5 bases between. CDR1 MGHDK and CDR2 SYGVNS come from the germline V gene. DNA for the CDR3: TGTGCCAGCAGTGATCTCTGGGAGCTGTTTTTT. Residues: CASSDLWELFF.

This clone was counted only a few times. This CDR3 is CSVVGGPVYEQYF. DNA for the CDR3: TGCAGCGTTGTGGGCGGGCCGGTCTACGAGCAGTACTTC. This chain uses TRBV29-1 with TRBJ2-7, with D perhaps matching TRBD2 (5 bases). Germline-derived CDR1 and CDR2 are SQVTM and ANQGSEA. CDR3 length: 13 residues. The V end lost 4 bases, the J end lost 3 bases, and 13 bases lay between the germline ends.

The J gene is TRBJ2-3, the V gene TRBV15; D ambiguous. Germline CDR1 reads LNHNV; CDR2 reads YYDKDF (reference sequence). The CDR3 spans 16 residues. Trimming stripped 0 bases from V and 7 bases from J, with 17 bases between. Here the CDR3 DNA reads TGTGCCACCAGCAGAGATCGGGCAGCTTCACAGCATACGCAGTATTTT. Translating gives CATSRDRAASQHTQYF. The whole variable domain, filled in from reference TRBV15 and TRBJ2-3, reads DAMVIQNPRYQVTQFGKPVTLSCSQTLNHNVMYWYQQKSSQAPKLLFHYYDKDFNNEADTPDNFQSRRPNTSFCFLDIRSPGLGDTAMYLCATSRDRAASQHTQYFGPGTRLTVL.

This clone was detected once. V is TRBV4-3 and J is TRBJ2-1, with 9 bases lining up with TRBD1. Germline CDR1 is LGHNA and CDR2 is YSLEER. This CDR3 has 15 amino acids. After removal of 3 bases from V and 7 bases from J, the junction contained 7 bases not matched to a gene. The CDR3 reads CASSQGDRDGNEQFF. The CDR3 coding sequence is TGCGCCAGCAGCCAGGGGGACAGGGATGGGAATGAGCAGTTCTTC.

This clone was detected only a few times. This chain links TRBV18 with TRBJ2-4, with D possibly matching TRBD1 (5 bases). CDR1 and CDR2 (germline): KGHSH, LQKENI. This CDR3 is 15 amino acids long. With 3 bases removed from V and 8 bases from J, the gap between germline ends came to 17 bases. Written as DNA, the CDR3 is TGTGCCAGCTCACCTCGCGCCAGGGCATCGGACATTCAGTACTTC. Its protein is CASSPRARASDIQYF. The full variable domain, with the rest looked up from reference TRBV18 and TRBJ2-4, is NAGVMQNPRHLVRRRGQEARLRCSPMKGHSHVYWYRQLPEEGLKFMVYLQKENIIDESGMPKERFSAEFPKEGPSILRIQQVVRGDSAAYFCASSPRARASDIQYFGAGTRLSVL.

This clone has just one count. The J gene is TRBJ2-6, the V gene TRBV18; D not resolved. The V end lost 6 bases, the J end lost 4 bases, and 7 bases lay between the germline ends. Germline assignment: CDR1 KGHSH and CDR2 LQKENI. This CDR3 is built from 13 residues. Written as DNA, the CDR3 is TGTGCCAGCTCTCCGGTAGGGGCCAACGTCCTGACTTTC. Translated: CASSPVGANVLTF.

This chain connects TRBV25-1 to TRBJ2-3, with a tentative D call TRBD2 (5 bases). The germline V and J ends were trimmed by 3 bases and 4 bases, with 14 bases remaining between them. The CDR3 contains 15 residues. From germline, CDR1 is MGHDK and CDR2 SYGVNS. The CDR3 protein is CASSDGSGFADTQYF. The CDR3 DNA reads as TGTGCCAGCAGTGATGGGAGCGGATTTGCAGATACGCAGTATTTT. The entire variable domain, with the rest obtained from reference TRBV25-1 and TRBJ2-3, is as follows: EADIYQTPRYLVIGTGKKITLECSQTMGHDKMYWYQQDPGMELHLIHYSYGVNSTEKGDLSSESTVSRIRTEHFPLTLESARPSHTSQYLCASSDGSGFADTQYFGPGTRLTVL.

This clone was counted only a few times. The chain joins TRBV30 to TRBJ1-1; D is ambiguous. Germline assignment: CDR1 GTSNPN and CDR2 SVGIG (reference sequence). CDR3 size: 15 residues. V was pared by 2 bases and J by 8 bases, with 21 bases between. In nucleotides, the CDR3 is TGTGCCTGGAGTCCAACTCGACCGTCTTTTATAGAAGCTTTCTTT. Translated: CAWSPTRPSFIEAFF.

CDR3 sequence reads: CSASRAQEQYF. The CDR3 nucleotides read TGCAGTGCTAGTAGGGCCCAGGAGCAGTACTTC. This chain joins TRBV20-1 and TRBJ2-7; no reliable D call. The V gene's germline CDR1 is DFQATT and CDR2 SNEGSKA (reference sequence). V was clipped by 3 bases and J by 7 bases, with 10 bases between them. The CDR3 contains 11 residues.

The rearrangement links TRBV30 to TRBJ1-3; no definite D call. This CDR3 is built from 14 residues. Trimming took off 4 bases at V and 1 base at J, with 11 bases between the two ends. The V gene's germline CDR1 is GTSNPN and CDR2 SVGIG (reference sequence). The CDR3 reads CAWTRVGSGNTIYF. CDR3 DNA: TGTGCCTGGACCCGTGTGGGATCTGGAAACACCATATATTTT.